Below, 9 T cell receptor beta chains from the same sample are listed, as sequenced in a study of beta chain features in type 1 diabetes. Whole-study findings and limits: Type 1 diabetes patients had moderately but significantly shorter TCRB CDR3s in all four CD4+ subsets.

Their cognate antigens are unknown. Isolated RNA was reverse transcribed in full, so expressed TCRB transcripts were sequenced. The assay was immunoSEQ multiplex PCR, and TCRdb's table has in-frame clones only and misses some. The repertoire holds around 160,000 clones, roughly 65% seen once, with about 0.089% in the top ten. Source material: naive CD4+ T cells from blood. The source is a man between 25 and 39 years old with type 1 diabetes.

The V call is TRBV7-2, the J call TRBJ2-7; 8 nucleotides line up with TRBD2. Trimming removed 1 base from V and 6 bases from J; junction bases left unmatched: 2. This CDR3 is 13 amino acids long. The germline V gene has CDR1 SGHTA and CDR2 FQGNSA. In DNA, the CDR3 is TGTGCCAGCAGCTTAGGGCGGGAGGTCGAGCAGTACTTC. Translated, it gives CASSLGREVEQYF. The complete variable domain, with remaining parts taken from reference TRBV7-2 and TRBJ2-7, reads GAGVSQSPSNKVTEKGKDVELRCDPISGHTALYWYRQSLGQGLEFLIYFQGNSAPDKSGLPSDRFSAERTGGSVSTLTIQRTQQEDSAVYLCASSLGREVEQYFGPGTRLTVT.

V usage is TRBV5-4 and J usage is TRBJ2-7, with TRBD1 identical over 11 bases. This CDR3 region has 15 residues. Trimming at V came to 6 bases and at J to 4 bases, leaving 9 bases not matched to a gene. CDR1 and CDR2 (germline): SGHNT, YYREEE (reference sequence). CDR3 loop: CASTKAGTGGYEQYF. DNA for the CDR3: TGTGCCAGCACCAAGGCCGGGACAGGGGGTTACGAGCAGTACTTC.

The J gene is TRBJ1-1, the V gene TRBV15, with 7 bases that match TRBD1. The CDR3 is made up of 14 amino acids. The ends lost 1 base at V and 7 bases at J; junction bases unmatched: 6. CDR1 is LNHNV, CDR2 YYDKDF, per germline (reference sequence). This CDR3 is CATSRAGQSIEAFF. CDR3 DNA sequence: TGTGCCACCAGCAGAGCGGGACAGAGCATTGAAGCTTTCTTT.

V usage is TRBV29-1 and J usage is TRBJ2-7; D is uncertain. V lost 4 bases and J lost 0, with 7 bases in between. The germline V gene has CDR1 SQVTM and CDR2 ANQGSEA. CDR3 length: 12 residues. CDR3 residues: CSVGGSSYEQYF. For the CDR3, the DNA is TGCAGCGTTGGCGGATCCTCCTACGAGCAGTACTTC.

The rearrangement joins TRBV9 to TRBJ1-5; possible D gene TRBD1, 5 bases. Germline assignment: CDR1 SGDLS and CDR2 YYNGEE. CDR3 length: 14 residues. V lost 0 bases and J lost 3, with 7 bases in between. The CDR3 is CASSVEDTNQPQHF. The DNA of the CDR3 is TGTGCCAGCAGCGTAGAGGACACCAATCAGCCCCAGCATTTT.

The rearrangement joins TRBV10-3 to TRBJ2-7, with 8 nucleotides matching TRBD1. V trimming: 3 bases; J trimming: 0 bases; junction bases outside the gene matches: 4. The germline V gene encodes CDR1 ENHRY and CDR2 SYGVKD. The CDR3 extends over 15 amino acids. This CDR3 is CAISDQTGASYEQYF. The CDR3 nucleotides read TGTGCCATCAGTGACCAGACAGGGGCCTCCTACGAGCAGTACTTC.

The chain is built from TRBV29-1 and TRBJ2-2; no firm D call. This CDR3 is 12 amino acids long. V lost 5 bases, J lost 6 bases, and 10 bases lay in between. Germline CDR1 reads SQVTM; CDR2 reads ANQGSEA. The CDR3 DNA is TGCAGCGTTCGTGGTTTCCCCGGGGAGCTGTTTTTT. Protein: CSVRGFPGELFF.

The V call is TRBV4-3, the J call TRBJ1-6, with D possibly being TRBD1 (5 bases). Between the trimmed V and J ends, which lost 1 base and 9 bases, there was a span of 19 bases. The CDR3 totals 17 residues. Looked up from germline, CDR1 is LGHNA and CDR2 is YSLEER. The CDR3 here is CASSQAHSQGRSSPLHF. CDR3 nucleotides: TGCGCCAGCAGCCAAGCCCACTCGCAGGGCCGTAGTTCACCCCTCCACTTT.

This rearrangement joins TRBV30 to TRBJ1-1; no clear D. The CDR3 contains 12 residues. The V gene's germline CDR1 is GTSNPN and CDR2 SVGIG (reference sequence). The germline V and J ends were trimmed by 0 bases and 6 bases, with 8 bases remaining between them. Written as DNA, the CDR3 is TGTGCCTGGAGTGTACGGGGATCTGAAGCTTTCTTT. Protein product: CAWSVRGSEAFF.